Listed below are T cell receptor beta chains from one sample, sequenced in a study of radiation and T cells in renal cell carcinoma. Sequenced by immunoSEQ multiplex PCR; TCRdb stores in-frame clones only, minus some. The table has roughly 160,000 clones, about 87% seen once. The specimen was blood, collected from a patient whose treatment included radiotherapy and nephrectomy. The receptors were sampled from a woman between 50 and 59 years old with renal cell carcinoma. The CDR3 runs from the conserved cysteine through the conserved F or W. The D gene is left open where the match is weak. The size field is filled for only some rows; it gives once, few, many or a size class.

abundance: NA
len: 15
j_gene: TRBJ1-2
d_gene: NA
v_gene: TRBV6-6
CDR3nt: TGTGCCAGCAGGAAACAGACGCCGAAAGACTATGGCTACACCTTC
CDR3aa: CASRKQTPKDYGYTF

abundance: NA
len: 13
j_gene: TRBJ1-1
d_gene: NA
v_gene: TRBV18
CDR3nt: TGTGCCAGCTCACCAACCGTGAACACTGAAGCTTTCTTT
CDR3aa: CASSPTVNTEAFF

abundance: few
len: 15
j_gene: TRBJ1-6
d_gene: NA
v_gene: TRBV9
CDR3nt: TGTGCCAGCAGCGTGGGCGGAACTGATAATTCACCCCTCCACTTT
CDR3aa: CASSVGGTDNSPLHF

abundance: NA
len: 16
j_gene: TRBJ2-1
d_gene: NA
v_gene: TRBV6-5
CDR3nt: TGTGCCAGCAGTTCGGTGGGGGCAGTCTCCTACAATGAGCAGTTCTTC
CDR3aa: CASSSVGAVSYNEQFF

abundance: once
len: 14
j_gene: TRBJ2-3
d_gene: TRBD1
v_gene: TRBV18
CDR3nt: TGTGCCAGCTCCGGACAGGGACCCACAGATACGCAGTATTTT
CDR3aa: CASSGQGPTDTQYF

abundance: NA
len: 15
j_gene: TRBJ1-2
d_gene: NA
v_gene: TRBV5-4
CDR3nt: TGTGCCAGCAGCCCACCAGGGGAATATGATATGGGCTACACCTTC
CDR3aa: CASSPPGEYDMGYTF

abundance: NA
len: 14
j_gene: TRBJ1-2
d_gene: TRBD1
v_gene: TRBV6-5
CDR3nt: TGTGCCAGCAGTCAACAGGGGGACGGTGTTGGCTACACCTTC
CDR3aa: CASSQQGDGVGYTF

abundance: NA
len: 13
j_gene: TRBJ1-1
d_gene: NA
v_gene: TRBV5-1
CDR3nt: TGCGCCAGCAGCCTGGGGATGAACACTGAAGCTTTCTTT
CDR3aa: CASSLGMNTEAFF

abundance: NA
len: 14
j_gene: TRBJ1-1
d_gene: NA
v_gene: TRBV7-2
CDR3nt: TGTGCCAGCAGCTTAGCCCGAAATTCACTTGAAGCTTTCTTT
CDR3aa: CASSLARNSLEAFF

abundance: NA
len: 14
j_gene: TRBJ2-2
d_gene: NA
v_gene: TRBV18
CDR3nt: TGTGCCAGCTCACTGGGGGCGAACACCGGGGAGCTGTTTTTT
CDR3aa: CASSLGANTGELFF

abundance: NA
len: 14
j_gene: TRBJ2-7
d_gene: TRBD1
v_gene: TRBV5-1
CDR3nt: TGCGCCAGCAGCTTGGGGGACAGAGCCTACGAGCAGTACTTC
CDR3aa: CASSLGDRAYEQYF

abundance: NA
len: 13
j_gene: TRBJ1-1
d_gene: NA
v_gene: TRBV7-9
CDR3nt: TGTGCCAGCCAAACTCCGGTGAACACTGAAGCTTTCTTT
CDR3aa: CASQTPVNTEAFF

abundance: NA
len: 14
j_gene: TRBJ2-1
d_gene: NA
v_gene: TRBV7-9
CDR3nt: TGTGCCAGCAGCTTACAAGAACCCTACAATGAGCAGTTCTTC
CDR3aa: CASSLQEPYNEQFF

abundance: few
len: 13
j_gene: TRBJ1-2
d_gene: TRBD1
v_gene: TRBV4-3
CDR3nt: TGCGCCAGCAGCCACGGGACAGCAGGTGGCTACACCTTC
CDR3aa: CASSHGTAGGYTF

abundance: NA
len: 16
j_gene: TRBJ2-1
d_gene: NA
v_gene: TRBV5-1
CDR3nt: TGCGCCAGCAGCTTGGAATTGGCGGGGGCCCAAAATGAGCAGTTCTTC
CDR3aa: CASSLELAGAQNEQFF

abundance: NA
len: 16
j_gene: TRBJ2-2
d_gene: TRBD2
v_gene: TRBV4-2
CDR3nt: TGTGCCAGCAGCCGGACTAGCGGGGGTATTACCGGGGAGCTGTTTTTT
CDR3aa: CASSRTSGGITGELFF

abundance: NA
len: 14
j_gene: TRBJ1-1
d_gene: TRBD1
v_gene: TRBV19
CDR3nt: TGTGCCAGTAGTTTCGACAGGGGGAACACTGAAGCTTTCTTT
CDR3aa: CASSFDRGNTEAFF

abundance: NA
len: 14
j_gene: TRBJ2-7
d_gene: NA
v_gene: TRBV6-1
CDR3nt: TGTGCCAGCAGTGACGTTAGGGTTGCCTACGAGCAGTACTTC
CDR3aa: CASSDVRVAYEQYF

abundance: NA
len: 15
j_gene: TRBJ2-1
d_gene: TRBD1
v_gene: TRBV4-1
CDR3nt: TGCGCCAGCAGACTGGGGACAGGACCCCAATCAGGGGCGTTCTTC
CDR3aa: CASRLGTGPQSGAFF

abundance: NA
len: 16
j_gene: TRBJ1-5
d_gene: TRBD1
v_gene: TRBV27
CDR3nt: TGTGCCAGCAGTTTCGGGCAGGGGGCTGGCAATCAGCCCCAGCATTTT
CDR3aa: CASSFGQGAGNQPQHF

abundance: NA
len: 14
j_gene: TRBJ1-2
d_gene: NA
v_gene: TRBV4-2
CDR3nt: TGTGCCAGCAGCCAAGATCGGGAAGTCTATGGCTACACCTTC
CDR3aa: CASSQDREVYGYTF

abundance: NA
len: 12
j_gene: TRBJ1-3
d_gene: NA
v_gene: TRBV19
CDR3nt: TGTGCCAGTAGGACGGAGGGAAACACCATATATTTT
CDR3aa: CASRTEGNTIYF

abundance: NA
len: 14
j_gene: TRBJ1-4
d_gene: TRBD1
v_gene: TRBV28
CDR3nt: TGTGCCAGCAGTTTCCAGGGGGCCTATGAAAAACTGTTTTTT
CDR3aa: CASSFQGAYEKLFF

abundance: NA
len: 16
j_gene: TRBJ2-3
d_gene: TRBD2
v_gene: TRBV6-5
CDR3nt: TGTGCCAGCAGTTTCGGACTGGGACTAGCCGGGGGAGCGCAGTATTTT
CDR3aa: CASSFGLGLAGGAQYF

abundance: NA
len: 13
j_gene: TRBJ1-3
d_gene: NA
v_gene: TRBV7-8
CDR3nt: TGTGCCAGCAGCTTCGCAGGGGTAAACACCATATATTTT
CDR3aa: CASSFAGVNTIYF

abundance: NA
len: 16
j_gene: TRBJ1-6
d_gene: TRBD1
v_gene: TRBV9
CDR3nt: TGTGCCAGCAGCGCCCCACAGGGGACCAGAAATTCACCCCTCCACTTT
CDR3aa: CASSAPQGTRNSPLHF

abundance: NA
len: 13
j_gene: TRBJ2-1
d_gene: NA
v_gene: TRBV6-6
CDR3nt: TGTGCCAGCAGCCCTGATGGTCTGTCGGGTCTGTTCTTC
CDR3aa: CASSPDGLSGLFF

abundance: NA
len: 13
j_gene: TRBJ1-6
d_gene: NA
v_gene: TRBV6-6
CDR3nt: TGTGCCAGCACCCCGGACAGCGGATCACCCCTCCACTTT
CDR3aa: CASTPDSGSPLHF

abundance: NA
len: 15
j_gene: TRBJ2-5
d_gene: TRBD2
v_gene: TRBV6-6
CDR3nt: TGTGCCAGCAGTTACTCGAATGTGGGGGAGGGAGCCCAGTACTTC
CDR3aa: CASSYSNVGEGAQYF

abundance: NA
len: 13
j_gene: TRBJ1-1
d_gene: NA
v_gene: TRBV29-1
CDR3nt: TGCAGCGTTGAAGATGTCTGGAACACTGAAGCTTTCTTT
CDR3aa: CSVEDVWNTEAFF

abundance: NA
len: 16
j_gene: TRBJ2-2
d_gene: NA
v_gene: TRBV7-7
CDR3nt: TGTGCTAGCAGCTTAGAAGGGGGTCGAGGCACCGGGGAGCTGTTTTTT
CDR3aa: CASSLEGGRGTGELFF

abundance: NA
len: 15
j_gene: TRBJ2-1
d_gene: NA
v_gene: TRBV4-1
CDR3nt: TGCGCCAGCAGCTCAAGGGGACTTCTGCGAAGTGAGCAGTTCTTC
CDR3aa: CASSSRGLLRSEQFF

abundance: NA
len: 14
j_gene: TRBJ1-5
d_gene: NA
v_gene: TRBV15
CDR3nt: TGTGCCACCAGCGAGGGGGGAGGCAATCAGCCCCAGCATTTT
CDR3aa: CATSEGGGNQPQHF

abundance: NA
len: 14
j_gene: TRBJ2-3
d_gene: TRBD1
v_gene: TRBV29-1
CDR3nt: TGCAGCGTTGTGGCTGGGCAGGGGGCAGATACGCAGTATTTT
CDR3aa: CSVVAGQGADTQYF

abundance: NA
len: 15
j_gene: TRBJ2-2
d_gene: NA
v_gene: TRBV2
CDR3nt: TGTGCCAGCAGTAACAGGGTGACGAGCACCGGGGAGCTGTTTTTT
CDR3aa: CASSNRVTSTGELFF

abundance: NA
len: 17
j_gene: TRBJ1-1
d_gene: NA
v_gene: TRBV5-1
CDR3nt: TGCGCCAGCAGCCTTCGAGGCCAGAACTACTTGAACACTGAAGCTTTCTTT
CDR3aa: CASSLRGQNYLNTEAFF

abundance: NA
len: 14
j_gene: TRBJ1-1
d_gene: NA
v_gene: TRBV9
CDR3nt: TGTGCCAGCAGCGTAGTGGAGGGAGTAGATCGGGCTTTCTTT
CDR3aa: CASSVVEGVDRAFF

abundance: NA
len: 17
j_gene: TRBJ1-4
d_gene: TRBD1
v_gene: TRBV4-1
CDR3nt: TGCGCCAGCAGCGCCTACCTAAAGGACAGGGGAAATGAAAAACTGTTTTTT
CDR3aa: CASSAYLKDRGNEKLFF

abundance: NA
len: 15
j_gene: TRBJ2-7
d_gene: NA
v_gene: TRBV7-2
CDR3nt: TGTGCCAGCAGCTCTAGGGGGGGCCGGAACTACGAGCAGTACTTC
CDR3aa: CASSSRGGRNYEQYF

abundance: NA
len: 16
j_gene: TRBJ2-6
d_gene: NA
v_gene: TRBV5-5
CDR3nt: TGTGCCAGCAGCTTTCCGGTTTCGCGTGGGGCCAACGTCCTGACTTTC
CDR3aa: CASSFPVSRGANVLTF

abundance: NA
len: 13
j_gene: TRBJ2-1
d_gene: TRBD1
v_gene: TRBV5-6
CDR3nt: TGTGCCAGCAGCGTGACAGGGGGCAATGAGCAGTTCTTC
CDR3aa: CASSVTGGNEQFF

abundance: NA
len: 15
j_gene: TRBJ1-1
d_gene: NA
v_gene: TRBV6-6
CDR3nt: TGTGCCAGCAGTTACCTGGCAGTAAAAAACACTGAAGCTTTCTTT
CDR3aa: CASSYLAVKNTEAFF

abundance: NA
len: 16
j_gene: TRBJ1-2
d_gene: NA
v_gene: TRBV11-2
CDR3nt: TGTGCCAGCAGCTTAGATAGGTTCTGGGGAAGGTATGGCTACACCTTC
CDR3aa: CASSLDRFWGRYGYTF

abundance: NA
len: 13
j_gene: TRBJ1-3
d_gene: NA
v_gene: TRBV5-1
CDR3nt: TGCGCCAGCAGCTTGGGAGGGTTGGACACCATATATTTT
CDR3aa: CASSLGGLDTIYF

abundance: NA
len: 14
j_gene: TRBJ2-5
d_gene: NA
v_gene: TRBV5-4
CDR3nt: TGTGCCAGCAGCAACCTAGACTACCAAGAGACCCAGTACTTC
CDR3aa: CASSNLDYQETQYF

abundance: NA
len: 13
j_gene: TRBJ1-2
d_gene: NA
v_gene: TRBV6-1
CDR3nt: TGTGCCAGCCGCGTTGTTGGTAACTATGGCTACACCTTC
CDR3aa: CASRVVGNYGYTF

abundance: NA
len: 15
j_gene: TRBJ2-3
d_gene: TRBD2
v_gene: TRBV29-1
CDR3nt: TGCAGCGTGGCACTAGCGGAGAAAAACACAGATACGCAGTATTTT
CDR3aa: CSVALAEKNTDTQYF

abundance: NA
len: 14
j_gene: TRBJ1-1
d_gene: NA
v_gene: TRBV5-8
CDR3nt: TGTGCGGTAACCACAGGAGATTTAAACACTGAAGCTTTCTTT
CDR3aa: CAVTTGDLNTEAFF

abundance: NA
len: 14
j_gene: TRBJ2-7
d_gene: NA
v_gene: TRBV5-5
CDR3nt: TGTGCCAGCAGCTCCGCGGGGAGCTCCTACGAGCAGTACTTC
CDR3aa: CASSSAGSSYEQYF